This is a list of T cell receptor beta chains from one sample in a study of T cells after yellow fever vaccination. TCRdb itself ran the 5' RACE reads through MiXCR, one entry per CDR3 protein. There are under 300,000 distinct CDR3 sequences in the sample; 6% to 7.5% occur only once, and about 0.9% lies in the top ten. The sequencing here drew on CD4+ T cells sorted from PBMCs, taken 15 days after the yellow fever booster vaccination. The receptors come from a man aged 30-40 years who received the YFV17D yellow fever vaccine. CDR3s include the opening cysteine and the closing phenylalanine or tryptophan. The order of the fields is D gene, V gene, clone size, J gene, CDR3 DNA, CDR3 protein. D genes are given only for firm matches. Only part of the rows carry a size: once, few, many, or a class if the clone is expanded.

d_call: NA
v_call: TRBV29-1
clone_size: NA
j_call: TRBJ2-2
cdr3_nt: TGCAGCGTTGTCCTCAGACTGAACACCGGGGAGCTGTTTTTT
cdr3_aa: CSVVLRLNTGELFF

d_call: TRBD2
v_call: TRBV7-3
clone_size: few
j_call: TRBJ2-1
cdr3_nt: TGTGCCAGCAGCGCGATCGAAGCGGGGTCCTACAATGAGCAGTTCTTC
cdr3_aa: CASSAIEAGSYNEQFF

d_call: NA
v_call: TRBV20-1
clone_size: many
j_call: TRBJ2-3
cdr3_nt: TGCAGTGCTAGCGGGAGTTCTGATACGCAGTATTTT
cdr3_aa: CSASGSSDTQYF

d_call: TRBD2
v_call: TRBV29-1
clone_size: NA
j_call: TRBJ2-3
cdr3_nt: TGCAGCTCTAGCGGGAACACAGATACGCAGTATTTT
cdr3_aa: CSSSGNTDTQYF

d_call: NA
v_call: TRBV4-1
clone_size: few
j_call: TRBJ2-1
cdr3_nt: TGCGCCAGCAGCACGACTAATCAGGACGGAGGGCAGTTCTTC
cdr3_aa: CASSTTNQDGGQFF

d_call: TRBD1
v_call: TRBV28
clone_size: NA
j_call: TRBJ2-5
cdr3_nt: TGTGCCAGCAGTTTATCAGGACAGGGGTTGGAGACCCAGTACTTC
cdr3_aa: CASSLSGQGLETQYF

d_call: NA
v_call: TRBV28
clone_size: many
j_call: TRBJ2-3
cdr3_nt: TGTGCCAGCCGTTCTCCTACCCGGGCCGTCACAGATACGCAGTATTTT
cdr3_aa: CASRSPTRAVTDTQYF

d_call: NA
v_call: TRBV4-3
clone_size: NA
j_call: TRBJ2-3
cdr3_nt: TGCGCCAGCAGCCAAGACCCCCTCGTGGCTACACCTCATGTAGATACGCAGTATTTT
cdr3_aa: CASSQDPLVATPHVDTQYF

d_call: NA
v_call: TRBV7-2
clone_size: few
j_call: TRBJ2-5
cdr3_nt: TGTGCCAGCAGCTTGAACAGGGTGGAGACCCAGTACTTC
cdr3_aa: CASSLNRVETQYF

d_call: NA
v_call: TRBV7-2
clone_size: NA
j_call: TRBJ1-5
cdr3_nt: TGTGCCAGCAGCTTAGTTTCGGGGGCCCGTGCGGCCCAGCATTTT
cdr3_aa: CASSLVSGARAAQHF

d_call: NA
v_call: TRBV18
clone_size: few
j_call: TRBJ1-1
cdr3_nt: TGTGCCAGCTCACCACGTTCCGTGAACACTGAAGCTTTCTTT
cdr3_aa: CASSPRSVNTEAFF

d_call: TRBD2
v_call: TRBV5-1
clone_size: NA
j_call: TRBJ2-5
cdr3_nt: TGCGCCAGCGCCGGGACTAGCGGACCAGAGACCCAGTACTTC
cdr3_aa: CASAGTSGPETQYF

d_call: TRBD2
v_call: TRBV5-4
clone_size: NA
j_call: TRBJ2-3
cdr3_nt: TGTGCCAGCAGCTTCGGTGATAGCGGGGCTAAAAGGGGTACGCAGTATTTT
cdr3_aa: CASSFGDSGAKRGTQYF

d_call: TRBD1
v_call: TRBV28
clone_size: many
j_call: TRBJ2-3
cdr3_nt: TGTGCCAGGCCGGGACAGGGTTTTTCAGATACGCAGTATTTT
cdr3_aa: CARPGQGFSDTQYF

d_call: TRBD2
v_call: TRBV27
clone_size: NA
j_call: TRBJ2-5
cdr3_nt: TGTGCCAGCGGGGGATCGCTAGCGGAGAACCAAGAGACCCAGTACTTC
cdr3_aa: CASGGSLAENQETQYF

d_call: NA
v_call: TRBV27
clone_size: many
j_call: TRBJ2-7
cdr3_nt: TGTGCCAGCAGGGCCTTTCAATCCTACGAGCAGTACTTC
cdr3_aa: CASRAFQSYEQYF

d_call: NA
v_call: TRBV7-2
clone_size: many
j_call: TRBJ2-7
cdr3_nt: TGTGCCAGCAGCTCAAGGTTCGGGAATCCCTACGAGCAGTACTTC
cdr3_aa: CASSSRFGNPYEQYF

d_call: NA
v_call: TRBV15
clone_size: few
j_call: TRBJ2-3
cdr3_nt: TGTGCCACCAGCCCTCGGAACACAGATACGCAGTATTTT
cdr3_aa: CATSPRNTDTQYF

d_call: NA
v_call: TRBV15
clone_size: few
j_call: TRBJ2-4
cdr3_nt: TGTGCCACCAGCAGAGATCCCGACGGGGGAAACATTCAGTACTTC
cdr3_aa: CATSRDPDGGNIQYF

d_call: NA
v_call: TRBV20-1
clone_size: NA
j_call: TRBJ2-5
cdr3_nt: TGCAGTGCCAATTACGGGCGGGAAGAGACCCAGTACTTC
cdr3_aa: CSANYGREETQYF

d_call: NA
v_call: TRBV4-3
clone_size: NA
j_call: TRBJ2-7
cdr3_nt: TGCGCCAGCAGCCTCACAAACGTGGCAGGAGACTCCTACGAGCAGTACTTC
cdr3_aa: CASSLTNVAGDSYEQYF

d_call: NA
v_call: TRBV20-1
clone_size: few
j_call: TRBJ2-7
cdr3_nt: TGCAGTGCTAGTGCACGGTGGAGGGGAACCTACGAGCAGTACTTC
cdr3_aa: CSASARWRGTYEQYF

d_call: NA
v_call: TRBV20-1
clone_size: NA
j_call: TRBJ2-1
cdr3_nt: TGCAGTGCTGAGGAAGGGAGGAGGAATGAGCAGTTCTTC
cdr3_aa: CSAEEGRRNEQFF

d_call: TRBD1
v_call: TRBV7-8
clone_size: NA
j_call: TRBJ2-1
cdr3_nt: TGTGCCAGCAGCTTAGGGCCCCCCAGGGGGCGCGGGAATGAGCAGTTCTTC
cdr3_aa: CASSLGPPRGRGNEQFF

d_call: TRBD1
v_call: TRBV19
clone_size: few
j_call: TRBJ2-5
cdr3_nt: TGTGCCACCGGGGACAGGGGCGAGAAAGAGACCCAGTACTTC
cdr3_aa: CATGDRGEKETQYF

d_call: TRBD2
v_call: TRBV20-1
clone_size: few
j_call: TRBJ2-1
cdr3_nt: TGCAGTGCTAGAGTTTCTAGCGGGAATTCACAGTTCTTC
cdr3_aa: CSARVSSGNSQFF

d_call: NA
v_call: TRBV29-1
clone_size: many
j_call: TRBJ2-5
cdr3_nt: TGCAGCGTGGCGCACGATGGTGGGAGGTCGGGAGAGACCCAGTACTTC
cdr3_aa: CSVAHDGGRSGETQYF

d_call: NA
v_call: TRBV7-9
clone_size: NA
j_call: TRBJ2-7
cdr3_nt: TGTGCCAGCAGCGTGACCTACGAGCAGTACTTC
cdr3_aa: CASSVTYEQYF

d_call: NA
v_call: TRBV11-2
clone_size: many
j_call: TRBJ2-7
cdr3_nt: TGTGCCAGCAGCTTAATCCCTAGAGGTAGAGCAACCTACGAGCAGTACTTC
cdr3_aa: CASSLIPRGRATYEQYF

d_call: NA
v_call: TRBV9
clone_size: NA
j_call: TRBJ1-4
cdr3_nt: TGTGCCAGCAGCGTAGGGGGAGGCCAGAATGAAAAACTGTTTTTT
cdr3_aa: CASSVGGGQNEKLFF

d_call: NA
v_call: TRBV7-8
clone_size: many
j_call: TRBJ2-1
cdr3_nt: TGTGCAACCCCCGACTGGAGGGGCTTC
cdr3_aa: CATPDWRGF

d_call: NA
v_call: TRBV5-5
clone_size: NA
j_call: TRBJ2-5
cdr3_nt: TGTGCCAGCAGCACTGGGATAGTAGAGACCCAGTACTTC
cdr3_aa: CASSTGIVETQYF

d_call: NA
v_call: TRBV7-2
clone_size: many
j_call: TRBJ2-2
cdr3_nt: TGTGCCAGCAGCTTGGGGACTGCAATCACCGGGGAGCTGTTTTTT
cdr3_aa: CASSLGTAITGELFF

d_call: TRBD2
v_call: TRBV9
clone_size: NA
j_call: TRBJ2-5
cdr3_nt: TGTGCCAGCAGCGTAGACCCGACTTCCACCCGGACTAGCGGGATGGAGACCCAGTACTTC
cdr3_aa: CASSVDPTSTRTSGMETQYF

d_call: TRBD2
v_call: TRBV7-2
clone_size: NA
j_call: TRBJ2-1
cdr3_nt: TGTGCCAGCAGCTTAGCCCTAGCGGGAGATGAGCAGTTCTTC
cdr3_aa: CASSLALAGDEQFF

d_call: NA
v_call: TRBV3-1
clone_size: NA
j_call: TRBJ2-1
cdr3_nt: TGTGCCAGCAGCATCACCGGGGGAAATGAGCAGTTCTTC
cdr3_aa: CASSITGGNEQFF

d_call: NA
v_call: TRBV7-8
clone_size: few
j_call: TRBJ1-1
cdr3_nt: TGTGCCAGCAGCCTTGCTGGGGCTGGGACTGAAGCTTTCTTT
cdr3_aa: CASSLAGAGTEAFF

d_call: NA
v_call: TRBV7-2
clone_size: few
j_call: TRBJ1-1
cdr3_nt: TGTGCCAGCAGCCCATACACTGAAGCTTTCTTT
cdr3_aa: CASSPYTEAFF

d_call: TRBD2
v_call: TRBV20-1
clone_size: NA
j_call: TRBJ2-3
cdr3_nt: TGCAGTGCTTGTAGTGCGGGAGGACACACAGATACGCAGTATTTT
cdr3_aa: CSACSAGGHTDTQYF

d_call: NA
v_call: TRBV3-1
clone_size: NA
j_call: TRBJ1-4
cdr3_nt: TGTGCCAGCAGCACCGGGAGCCTAGGGGAGGTGTTTTTT
cdr3_aa: CASSTGSLGEVFF

d_call: TRBD1
v_call: TRBV4-2
clone_size: many
j_call: TRBJ1-2
cdr3_nt: TGTGCCAGCAGCCTAGACAGGGGGCGCGACTATGGCTACACCTTC
cdr3_aa: CASSLDRGRDYGYTF

d_call: TRBD2
v_call: TRBV9
clone_size: few
j_call: TRBJ2-7
cdr3_nt: TGTGCCAGCAGCTCCGGGACTAGCGGGATCTACGAGCAGTACTTC
cdr3_aa: CASSSGTSGIYEQYF

d_call: NA
v_call: TRBV7-3
clone_size: few
j_call: TRBJ2-1
cdr3_nt: TGTGCCAGCAGCTCAATAAGCACAGGGAGGCACAATGAGCAGTTCTTC
cdr3_aa: CASSSISTGRHNEQFF

d_call: NA
v_call: TRBV28
clone_size: few
j_call: TRBJ2-7
cdr3_nt: TGTGCCAGCAGTCTCTCCGGGCCCCCCTACGAGCAGTACTTC
cdr3_aa: CASSLSGPPYEQYF

d_call: TRBD1
v_call: TRBV7-9
clone_size: few
j_call: TRBJ2-1
cdr3_nt: TGTGCCAGCAGCAAGTCCGGGACAGCACCAAATGAGCAGTTCTTC
cdr3_aa: CASSKSGTAPNEQFF

d_call: NA
v_call: TRBV10-3
clone_size: many
j_call: TRBJ2-2
cdr3_nt: TGTGCCATCAGCGGTTCGAGTCGCGGGTCCGGGGAGCTGTTTTTT
cdr3_aa: CAISGSSRGSGELFF

d_call: TRBD2
v_call: TRBV19
clone_size: NA
j_call: TRBJ2-2
cdr3_nt: TGTGCCAGTAAGACGGCGGGAGTAGGCACCGGGGAGCTGTTTTTT
cdr3_aa: CASKTAGVGTGELFF

d_call: NA
v_call: TRBV7-5
clone_size: NA
j_call: TRBJ2-2
cdr3_nt: NA
cdr3_aa: CISVPEALGNTGELFF

d_call: NA
v_call: TRBV25-1
clone_size: NA
j_call: TRBJ2-5
cdr3_nt: TGTGCCAGCAGTTCTCCTTCGGCTGAAGAGACCCAGTACTTC
cdr3_aa: CASSSPSAEETQYF

d_call: TRBD1
v_call: TRBV6-1
clone_size: NA
j_call: TRBJ1-4
cdr3_nt: TGTGCCAGCAGTGAGAGGGGGCGTAATGAAAAACTGTTTTTT
cdr3_aa: CASSERGRNEKLFF

d_call: NA
v_call: TRBV6-5
clone_size: NA
j_call: TRBJ2-3
cdr3_nt: TGTGCCAGCAGGACCCCGGATACGCAGTATTTT
cdr3_aa: CASRTPDTQYF

d_call: NA
v_call: TRBV6-5
clone_size: NA
j_call: TRBJ2-5
cdr3_nt: TGTGCCAGCAGTTGGGTCACCGGTTACAGCGAGACCCAGTACTTC
cdr3_aa: CASSWVTGYSETQYF